This T cell receptor beta chain comes out of a study of patients and donors after allogeneic stem cell transplantation. There are many counts of this clonotype. The CDR3 has 13 residues. Germline V gene data show CDR1 as ENHRY and CDR2 as SYGVKD. The V gene lost 4 bases and the J gene lost 5 bases, with 9 bases spanning the gap. TCRdb used MiXCR to reprocess the RT-PCR reads, holding one entry per CDR3 protein. The sample records 800,000 to 1,000,000 distinct CDR3 sequences, more than 15% being singletons. The rearrangement uses TRBV10-3 and TRBJ2-1, with D tentatively TRBD2 (5 bases). The source is a human donor who was either an allogeneic HSCT recipient or a stem cell or donor lymphocyte infusion donor (not recorded which). It is not recorded whose cells these are; they may come from a transplant donor. Input material: blood, either unsorted or a sorted T cell fraction (not recorded which). Here the CDR3 DNA reads TGTGCCATCAGTGCACAGACTAACAATGAGCAGTTCTTC. It specifies CAISAQTNNEQFF.